This TCR beta chain was retrieved from a study of CD8 T cells in ankylosing spondylitis. Study-wide points: A motif of fewer than ten highly homologous TCR beta variants was seen as apparently characteristic of ankylosing spondylitis blood. There were earlier reports of some motif variants in reactive arthritis synovial fluid and blood. A CD8+ phenotype characterized the disease-linked clones, which were relatively rare in peripheral blood. Disease-linked clones reportedly concentrated significantly in matched ankylosing spondylitis synovial fluid.

Using quantitative 5'-RACE with molecular barcodes, the authors made TCR beta libraries. Each CDR3 protein gets one entry after TCRdb re-called the 5' RACE reads with MiXCR. The table lists some 840,000 distinct CDR3 sequences, 12% of them singletons. Trimming cost V 6 bases and J 8 bases; bases outside gene matches: 13. There are 14 residues in the CDR3. Germline values: CDR1 DFQATT, CDR2 SNEGSKA (reference sequence). With respect to this clonotype: Its specificity is unknown.

This TCR came from a male donor with ankylosing spondylitis. The chain employs TRBV20-1 and TRBJ1-2; 9 bases align to TRBD1. Sequenced: blood, either unsorted or a sorted T cell fraction (not recorded which). CDR3 sequence: CSAQSLGTGRGYTF. The CDR3 DNA sequence: TGCAGTGCCCAATCTCTCGGGACAGGGAGAGGCTACACCTTC.